Following are 5 T cell receptor beta chains from one sample sequenced in a study of blood T cell repertoires in COVID-19. The repertoire was sequenced with immunoSEQ multiplex PCR; TCRdb's copy has only in-frame clones and lacks some. Of about 380,000 clones listed, around 87% were seen once; the top ten hold approximately 1.2%. Source material: PBMCs or T cells enriched from blood (not recorded which). These receptors all stem from a man aged 25-40 years who had recovered from COVID-19.

The chain is built from TRBV6-5 and TRBJ2-3, with TRBD1 matching 8 bases. The CDR3 sequence is 15 residues long. Germline V CDR1 and CDR2: MNHEY, SVGAGI. V lost 4 bases and J lost 7; bases outside the gene matches: 10. The CDR3 reads CASSSIGQGGNTQYF. Here the CDR3 DNA reads TGTGCCAGCAGTTCCATCGGACAGGGAGGAAATACGCAGTATTTT.

This clone appeared once. The chain employs TRBV10-2 and TRBJ1-2, with D perhaps TRBD1 (6 bases). The ends were cut back, 4 bases at V and 4 bases at J, with 13 bases in the middle. Germline V gene lookup returns CDR1 WSHSY and CDR2 SAAADI. CDR3 length: 14 residues. CDR3 loop: CASSGGLGAYGYTF. CDR3 nucleotide sequence: TGCGCCAGCAGTGGGGGGTTGGGGGCCTATGGCTACACCTTC.

The rearrangement uses TRBV11-2 and TRBJ2-2; TRBD2 agrees at 8 bases. This CDR3 is 16 amino acids long. V gave up 5 bases and J gave up 8 bases; unmatched junction bases: 13. Germline V gene lookup returns CDR1 SGHAT and CDR2 FQNNGV. The CDR3 region is CASSPGGSGGRGELFF. The CDR3 nucleotides are TGTGCCAGCAGCCCCGGGGGCAGCGGGGGAAGGGGGGAGCTGTTTTTT.

This clone was recorded once. V is TRBV14 and J is TRBJ2-7; TRBD1 is a possible D gene (6 bases). The germline V gene has CDR1 SGHDN and CDR2 FVKESK. Trimming left V 4 bases short and J 6 bases short, with 19 bases between. This CDR3 is built from 15 residues. CDR3 DNA: TGTGCCAGCAGCCCTCGACAGGTTTACCTTGTCGAGCAGTACTTC. This translates into CASSPRQVYLVEQYF.

The chain links TRBV18 to TRBJ1-1; possible D gene TRBD1, 5 bases. The CDR3 length is 14 residues. CDR1 is KGHSH, CDR2 LQKENI, per germline. The germline V and J ends were trimmed by 2 bases and 1 base, with 8 bases remaining between them. The CDR3 nucleotides are TGTGCCAGCTCACCAATGACAGAGAACACTGAAGCTTTCTTT. Translating gives CASSPMTENTEAFF.